A selection of T cell receptor beta chains follows, all from one sample in a study of shared clonotypes between healthy human individuals. The protocol was immunoSEQ multiplex PCR, while the TCRdb copy is restricted to in-frame clones and leaves out a portion. The data hold about 2 million clones, with over 85% observed a single time. The sequenced sample consisted of naive CD8+ T cells sorted from blood. The receptors were gathered from a man aged 18 to 30 in good health. The CDR3 runs from the conserved cysteine through the conserved F or W. The D gene is left open where the match is weak. Rows may omit the clone size; those that give it use once, few, many or a size class.

clone_size cdr3_length d_call j_call v_call cdr3_nt cdr3_aa
once 15 NA TRBJ1-5 TRBV7-9 TGTGCCAGCAGCTTAGGGCAGGGTGTCCCTCAGCCCCAGCATTTT CASSLGQGVPQPQHF
NA 13 NA TRBJ2-7 TRBV27 TGTGCCAGCAGTTTTTTTGAGGGTTACGAGCAGTACTTC CASSFFEGYEQYF
NA 13 NA TRBJ2-7 TRBV11-3 TGTGCCAGCAGCTGGGGACACGGGGGGGAGCAGTACTTC CASSWGHGGEQYF
NA 14 NA TRBJ1-1 TRBV30 TGTGCCTGGAGCGTTGACAGGTCGAACACTGAAGCTTTCTTT CAWSVDRSNTEAFF
NA 17 NA TRBJ2-6 TRBV7-9 TGTGCCAGCAGCTTACTGGACAGCGTATTCGGGGCCAACGTCCTGACTTTC CASSLLDSVFGANVLTF
NA 14 NA TRBJ2-7 TRBV19 TGTGCCAGTAGTATAGTCGGCGTCCTTGACGAGCAGTACTTC CASSIVGVLDEQYF
NA 14 TRBD1 TRBJ2-7 TRBV5-8 TGTGCCAGCAGCTTGGGACAGGGTATCGACGAGCAGTACTTC CASSLGQGIDEQYF
NA 11 NA TRBJ2-5 TRBV10-1 TGCGCCAGCAGTGAAGGGGAGACCCAGTACTTC CASSEGETQYF
NA 17 TRBD2 TRBJ2-7 TRBV7-9 TGTGCCAGCAGCTTAGTACTAGCGGGAATGCCCTCCTACGAGCAGTACTTC CASSLVLAGMPSYEQYF
NA 15 NA TRBJ1-2 TRBV6-5 TGTGCCAGCAGCTTATCTGCGTCGGGGAACTATGGCTACACCTTC CASSLSASGNYGYTF
NA 13 TRBD2 TRBJ2-7 TRBV29-1 TGCAGCGCCCTAGCGGGGAGCTCCTACGAGCAGTACTTC CSALAGSSYEQYF
NA 17 TRBD2 TRBJ2-3 TRBV5-6 TGTGCCAGCAGCCCTGGACTAAGCGGGGGTGGCACAGATACGCAGTATTTT CASSPGLSGGGTDTQYF
NA 14 NA TRBJ2-3 TRBV4-1 TGCGCCAGCAGCCAGACTAGGAACACAGATACGCAGTATTTT CASSQTRNTDTQYF
NA 18 TRBD2 TRBJ2-7 TRBV13 TGTGCCAGCAGCTTCCGGCTAGCGGGTTACGGGAGGGACTACGAGCAGTACTTC CASSFRLAGYGRDYEQYF
NA 13 NA TRBJ1-3 TRBV9 TGTGCCAGCAGCGAGGTAACCGGAAACACCATATATTTT CASSEVTGNTIYF
NA 16 TRBD2 TRBJ2-2 TRBV27 TGTGCCAGCAGTCACGGACTAGCGGGGGGGCCCGGGGAGCTGTTTTTT CASSHGLAGGPGELFF
NA 13 NA TRBJ1-2 TRBV29-1 TGCAGCGTTGAATTGGAGCGATCCTATGGCTACACCTTC CSVELERSYGYTF
NA 16 TRBD1 TRBJ2-7 TRBV27 TGTGCCAGCAGCCTAATTAGAGGGGGCAGGGGGTACGAGCAGTACTTC CASSLIRGGRGYEQYF
NA 20 TRBD1 TRBJ2-2 TRBV7-6 TGTGCCAGCAGCTTAGGGAGCCCCGGGACAGGGCGTCCGCACACCGGGGAGCTGTTTTTT CASSLGSPGTGRPHTGELFF